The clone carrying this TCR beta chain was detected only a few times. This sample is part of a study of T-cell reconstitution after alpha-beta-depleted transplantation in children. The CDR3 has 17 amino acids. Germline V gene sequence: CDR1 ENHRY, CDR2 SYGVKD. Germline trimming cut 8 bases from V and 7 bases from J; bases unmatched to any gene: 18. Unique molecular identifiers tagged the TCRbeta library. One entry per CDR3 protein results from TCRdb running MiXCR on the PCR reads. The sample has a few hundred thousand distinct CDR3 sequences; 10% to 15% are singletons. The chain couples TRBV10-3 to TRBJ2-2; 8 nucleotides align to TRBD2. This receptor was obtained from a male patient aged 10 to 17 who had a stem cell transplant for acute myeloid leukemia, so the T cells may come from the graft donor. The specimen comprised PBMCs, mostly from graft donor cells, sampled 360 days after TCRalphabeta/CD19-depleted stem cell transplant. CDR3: CAIPDGGGAGASGELFF. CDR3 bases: TGTGCCATCCCTGACGGGGGGGGCGCGGGAGCGAGCGGGGAGCTGTTTTTT.